This T cell receptor (beta chain) was documented in a study of PD-1 blockade in classical Hodgkin lymphoma. Study-wide results and caveats: Later analyses included only patients treated at least 1 year post-ASCT. Newly diagnosed patients had diversity similar to the baseline diversity of complete responders.

Concerning this clone itself: As yet, its antigen is unknown. The identical CDR3 is also encoded by other nucleotide sequences in the sample.

Here immunoSEQ multiplex PCR was the method, and the copy in TCRdb shows in-frame clones only, minus some. The sample shows just under 30,000 clones, 85% of them seen only once. The V end was cut by 3 bases, the J end by 3 bases, with 9 bases between. This CDR3 is built from 13 residues. Germline CDR1 is MGHDK and CDR2 is SYGVNS. Patients all relapsed after autologous stem cell transplantation, and there was variation in brentuximab vedotin exposure. Thawed PBMCs were the source of CD4+ T cells, purified by magnetic negative selection. The source was CD4+ T cells from blood, collected at baseline. This clonotype originated in a human donor with classical Hodgkin lymphoma. The chain employs TRBV25-1 and TRBJ2-7; no definite D call. The CDR3 is CASSEGGHYEQYF. The CDR3 DNA reads TGTGCCAGCAGTGAGGGTGGGCACTACGAGCAGTACTTC.